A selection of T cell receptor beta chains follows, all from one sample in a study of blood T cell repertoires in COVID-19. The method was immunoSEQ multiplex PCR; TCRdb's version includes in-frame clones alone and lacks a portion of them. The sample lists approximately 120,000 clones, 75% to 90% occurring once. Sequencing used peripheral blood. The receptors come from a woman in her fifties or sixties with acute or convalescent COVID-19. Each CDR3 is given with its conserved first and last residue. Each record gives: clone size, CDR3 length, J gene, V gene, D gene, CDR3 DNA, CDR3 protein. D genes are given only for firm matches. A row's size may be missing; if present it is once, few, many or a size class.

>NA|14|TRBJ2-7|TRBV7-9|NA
TGTGCCAGCAGCTTAGTGGGGCAAGACCACGAGCAGTACTTC
CASSLVGQDHEQYF
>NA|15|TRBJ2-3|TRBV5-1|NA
TGCGCCAGCAGTATAGGGAGTTTGGACACAGATACGCAGTATTTT
CASSIGSLDTDTQYF
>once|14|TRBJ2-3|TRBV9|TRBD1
TGTGCCAGCAGCGTAGGGCAGGGGGCAGATACGCAGTATTTT
CASSVGQGADTQYF
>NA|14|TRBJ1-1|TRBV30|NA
TGTGCTTGGACCCAAAAGAAAGGGGTCACTGAAGCTTTCTTT
CAWTQKKGVTEAFF
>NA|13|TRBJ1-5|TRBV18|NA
TGTGCCAGCTCACCTAGTACCGATCAGCCCCAGCATTTT
CASSPSTDQPQHF
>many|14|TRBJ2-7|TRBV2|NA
TGTGCCAGCAGTGATGAAGGGGTCCCCTACGAGCAGTACTTC
CASSDEGVPYEQYF
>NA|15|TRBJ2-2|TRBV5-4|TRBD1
TGTGCCAGCAGCCTCGACAGGGAGTTTACCGGGGAGCTGTTTTTT
CASSLDREFTGELFF
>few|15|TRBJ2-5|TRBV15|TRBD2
TGTGCCACCAGCAGAGACCCCCGGGGAGGGGAGACCCAGTACTTC
CATSRDPRGGETQYF
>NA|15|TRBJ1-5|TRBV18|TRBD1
TGTGCCAGCTCAGCCCAGGGGGCGCCCCTACAGCCCCAGCATTTT
CASSAQGAPLQPQHF
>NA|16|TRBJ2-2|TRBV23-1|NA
TGCGCCAGCAGTCAATGGTTAACGGAGGGCGCCGGGGAGCTGTTTTTT
CASSQWLTEGAGELFF
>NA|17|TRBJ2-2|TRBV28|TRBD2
TGTGCCAGCGCCCCCCCGGGACTAGCGGCCTACACCGGGGAGCTGTTTTTT
CASAPPGLAAYTGELFF
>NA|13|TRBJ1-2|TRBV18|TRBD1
TGTGCCAGCTCACCTCCGACAGGGCAAGGCTACACCTTC
CASSPPTGQGYTF
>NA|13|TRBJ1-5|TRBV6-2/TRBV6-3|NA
TGTGCCAGCAGTTACGGCAGCAATCAGCCCCAGCATTTT
CASSYGSNQPQHF
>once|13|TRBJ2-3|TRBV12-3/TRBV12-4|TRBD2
TGTGCCAGCAGTCTAGCGGGCTCAGATACGCAGTATTTT
CASSLAGSDTQYF
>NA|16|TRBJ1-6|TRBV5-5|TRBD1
TGTGCCAGCAGCGTGAAACCGGGACAGGGTAGTTCACCCCTCCACTTT
CASSVKPGQGSSPLHF
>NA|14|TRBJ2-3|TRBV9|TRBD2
TGTGCCAGCAGCTTAGCGGGAAGCACAGATACGCAGTATTTT
CASSLAGSTDTQYF
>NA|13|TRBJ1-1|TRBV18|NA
TGTGCCAGCTCTACCCGCAGGGACACTGAAGCTTTCTTT
CASSTRRDTEAFF
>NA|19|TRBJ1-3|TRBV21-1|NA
TGTGCCAGCAGCAAAGTTCCCTCCACTTCGGACAGCTCTGGAAACACCATATATTTT
CASSKVPSTSDSSGNTIYF
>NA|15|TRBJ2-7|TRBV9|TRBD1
TGTGCCAGCAGCCCGGGACAGGGGAATTCCTACGAGCAGTACTTC
CASSPGQGNSYEQYF
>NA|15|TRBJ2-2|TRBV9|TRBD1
TGTGCCAGCAGCTCGGGACAGGGGAGCACCGGGGAGCTGTTTTTT
CASSSGQGSTGELFF
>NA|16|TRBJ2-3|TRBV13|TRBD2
TGTGCCAGCAGCGGCCTTGCGGGGGGGCGCACAGATACGCAGTATTTT
CASSGLAGGRTDTQYF
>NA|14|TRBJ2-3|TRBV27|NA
TGTGCCAGCAGTTACAGGTCGACCCCAGATACGCAGTATTTT
CASSYRSTPDTQYF
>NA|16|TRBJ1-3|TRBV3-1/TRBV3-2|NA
TGTGCCAGCAGCCAAGATGGGAGGGACCTAGGGTACACCATATATTTT
CASSQDGRDLGYTIYF
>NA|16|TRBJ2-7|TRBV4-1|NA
TGCGCCAGCAGCCAAGATTCCAGCGCGACCTCCTACGAGCAGTACTTC
CASSQDSSATSYEQYF
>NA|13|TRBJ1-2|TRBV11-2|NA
TGTGCCAGCAGCTCCAATATGGGCGATGGCTACACCTTC
CASSSNMGDGYTF
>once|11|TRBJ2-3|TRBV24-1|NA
TGTGCCACCAGTGTACAGGGTAAGCAGTATTTT
CATSVQGKQYF
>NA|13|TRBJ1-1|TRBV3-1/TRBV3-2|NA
TGTGCCAGCAGCCAGGGTCGGGTCACTGAAGCTTTCTTT
CASSQGRVTEAFF
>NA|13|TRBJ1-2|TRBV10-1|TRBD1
TGCGCCAGCAGCCCGGGACAGGACTATGGCTACACCTTC
CASSPGQDYGYTF
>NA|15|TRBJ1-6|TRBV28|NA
TGTGCCAGCAGTTTACCCAGACAGTATAATTCACCCCTCCACTTT
CASSLPRQYNSPLHF
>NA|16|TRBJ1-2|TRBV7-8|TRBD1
TGTGCCAGCAGCCTTGGGACAGGCCTCCTTAACTATGGCTACACCTTC
CASSLGTGLLNYGYTF
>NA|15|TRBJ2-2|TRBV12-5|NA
TGTGCTAGTGGTTTGACCTTAGGGCCGACCGGGGAACTGTTTTTT
CASGLTLGPTGELFF
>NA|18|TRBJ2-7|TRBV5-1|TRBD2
TGCGCCAGCAGCTTGATGGCTAGCGGGAGCCAGGGGTCCTACGAGCAGTACTTC
CASSLMASGSQGSYEQYF
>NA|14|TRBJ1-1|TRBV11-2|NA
TGTGCCAGCAGCTTATTCCCCGGAGGCCCAAAAGCTTTCTTT
CASSLFPGGPKAFF
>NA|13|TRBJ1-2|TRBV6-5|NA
TGTGCCAGCACTAAAACGATTAACTATGGCTACACCTTC
CASTKTINYGYTF
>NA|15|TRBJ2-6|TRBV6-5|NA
TGTGCCAGCAGTTACCAGTTCTCTGGGGCCAACGTCCTGACTTTC
CASSYQFSGANVLTF
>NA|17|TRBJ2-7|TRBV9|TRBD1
TGTGCCAGCAGCGTAGGCCCCGGACAGGGGTTCTCCTACGAGCAGTACTTC
CASSVGPGQGFSYEQYF
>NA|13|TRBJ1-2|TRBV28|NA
TGTGCCAGCAGTTTAGGCCCCACCTATGGCTACACCTTC
CASSLGPTYGYTF
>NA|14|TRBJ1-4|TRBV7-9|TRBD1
TGTGCCAGCAGCTTACAGGGGGAAGGTGAAAAACTGTTTTTT
CASSLQGEGEKLFF
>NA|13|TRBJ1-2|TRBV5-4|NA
TGTGCCAGCGCCCAACGAGGTCCTATGGGCTACACCTTC
CASAQRGPMGYTF
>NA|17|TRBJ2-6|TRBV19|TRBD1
TGTGCCAGTACCGCGGACAGGGGGAGCTCTGGGGCCAACGTCCTGACTTTC
CASTADRGSSGANVLTF